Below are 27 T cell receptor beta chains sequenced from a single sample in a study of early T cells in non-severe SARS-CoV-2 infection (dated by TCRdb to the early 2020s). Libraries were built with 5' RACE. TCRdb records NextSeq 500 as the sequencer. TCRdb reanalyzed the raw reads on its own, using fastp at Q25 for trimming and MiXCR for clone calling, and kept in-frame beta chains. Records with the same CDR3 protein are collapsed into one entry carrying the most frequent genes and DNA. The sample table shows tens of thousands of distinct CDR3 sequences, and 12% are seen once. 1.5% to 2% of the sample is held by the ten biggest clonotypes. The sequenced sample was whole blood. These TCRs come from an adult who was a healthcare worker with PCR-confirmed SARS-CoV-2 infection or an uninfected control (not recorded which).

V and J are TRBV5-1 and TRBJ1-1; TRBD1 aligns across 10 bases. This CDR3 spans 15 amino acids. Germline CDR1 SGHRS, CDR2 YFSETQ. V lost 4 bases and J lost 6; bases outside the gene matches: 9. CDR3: CASSPTGTGVPEAFF. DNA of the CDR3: TGCGCCAGCAGCCCCACCGGGACAGGGGTTCCTGAAGCTTTCTTT.

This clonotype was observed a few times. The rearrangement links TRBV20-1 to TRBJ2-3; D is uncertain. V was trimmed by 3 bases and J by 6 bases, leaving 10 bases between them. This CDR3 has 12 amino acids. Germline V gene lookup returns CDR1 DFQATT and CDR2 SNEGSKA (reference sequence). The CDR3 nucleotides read TGCAGTGCTAGTCCTGCCGGGGATACGCAGTATTTT. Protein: CSASPAGDTQYF.

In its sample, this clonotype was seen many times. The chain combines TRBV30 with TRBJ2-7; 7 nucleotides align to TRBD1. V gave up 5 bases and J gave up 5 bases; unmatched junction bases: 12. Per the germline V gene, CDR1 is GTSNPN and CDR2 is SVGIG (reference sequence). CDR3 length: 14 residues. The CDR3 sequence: CAWAKQGKSHEQYF. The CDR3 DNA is TGTGCCTGGGCGAAACAGGGGAAATCCCACGAGCAGTACTTC.

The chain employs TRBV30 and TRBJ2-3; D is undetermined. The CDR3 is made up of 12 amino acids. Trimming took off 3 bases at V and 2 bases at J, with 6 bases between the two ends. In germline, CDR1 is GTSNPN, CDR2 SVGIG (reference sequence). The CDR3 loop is CAWSPTTDTQYF. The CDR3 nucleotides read TGTGCCTGGAGCCCCACCACAGATACGCAGTATTTT.

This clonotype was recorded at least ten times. CDR3 amino acids: CASSAGAPQETQYF. CDR3 sequence (DNA): TGTGCCAGCAGCGCGGGGGCACCCCAAGAGACCCAGTACTTC. The genes are TRBV9 and TRBJ2-5; D possibly matches TRBD1 or TRBD2 (6 bases each). CDR3 length: 14 residues. Trimming removed 3 bases at V and 1 base at J, with 10 bases between. The germline gives CDR1 SGDLS, CDR2 YYNGEE.

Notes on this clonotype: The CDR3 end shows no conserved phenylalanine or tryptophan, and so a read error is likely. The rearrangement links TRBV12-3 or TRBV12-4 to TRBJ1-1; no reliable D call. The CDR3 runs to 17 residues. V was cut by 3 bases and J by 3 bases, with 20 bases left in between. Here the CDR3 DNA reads TGTGCCAGCAGTTTCTCCGCCACCCGCCTTGGGGACACTGAAGCTTTCTAT. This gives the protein CASSFSATRLGDTEAFY.

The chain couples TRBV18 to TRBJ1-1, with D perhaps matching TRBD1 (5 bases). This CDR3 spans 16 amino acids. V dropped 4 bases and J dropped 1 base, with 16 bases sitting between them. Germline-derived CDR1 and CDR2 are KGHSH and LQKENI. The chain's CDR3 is CASSRVGPEANTEAFF. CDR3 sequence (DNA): TGTGCCAGCTCACGGGTGGGACCCGAGGCGAACACTGAAGCTTTCTTT.

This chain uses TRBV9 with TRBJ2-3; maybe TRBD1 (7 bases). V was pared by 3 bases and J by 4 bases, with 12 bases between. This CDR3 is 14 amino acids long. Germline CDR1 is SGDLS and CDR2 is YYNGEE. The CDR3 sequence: CASSAGDSPDTQYF. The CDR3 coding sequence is TGTGCCAGCAGCGCGGGGGACAGCCCAGATACGCAGTATTTT.

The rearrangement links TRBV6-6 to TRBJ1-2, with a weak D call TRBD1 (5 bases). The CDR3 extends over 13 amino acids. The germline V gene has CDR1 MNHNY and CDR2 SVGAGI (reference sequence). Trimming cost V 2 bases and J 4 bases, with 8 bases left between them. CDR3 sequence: CASSYTGGYGYTF. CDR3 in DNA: TGTGCCAGCAGTTACACGGGGGGCTATGGCTACACCTTC.

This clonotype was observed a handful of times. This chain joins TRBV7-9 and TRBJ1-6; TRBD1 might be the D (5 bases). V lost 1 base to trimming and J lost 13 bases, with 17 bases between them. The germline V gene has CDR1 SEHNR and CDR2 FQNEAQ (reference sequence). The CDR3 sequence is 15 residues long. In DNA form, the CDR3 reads TGTGCCAGCAGCTTAGGGGTAACAGGAACGGAGCCCCTCCACTTT. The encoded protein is CASSLGVTGTEPLHF. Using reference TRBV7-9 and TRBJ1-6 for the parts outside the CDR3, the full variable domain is DTGVSQNPRHKITKRGQNVTFRCDPISEHNRLYWYRQTLGQGPEFLTYFQNEAQLEKSRLLSDRFSAERPKGSFSTLEIQRTEQGDSAMYLCASSLGVTGTEPLHFGNGTRLTVT.

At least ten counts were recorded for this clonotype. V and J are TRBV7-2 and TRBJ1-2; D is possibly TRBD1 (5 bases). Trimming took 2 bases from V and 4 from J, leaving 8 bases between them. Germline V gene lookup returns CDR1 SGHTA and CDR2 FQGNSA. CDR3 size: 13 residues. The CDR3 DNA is TGTGCCAGCAGCTTACAGGGAGGCTATGGCTACACCTTC. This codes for CASSLQGGYGYTF. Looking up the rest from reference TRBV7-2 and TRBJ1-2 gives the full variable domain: GAGVSQSPSNKVTEKGKDVELRCDPISGHTALYWYRQSLGQGLEFLIYFQGNSAPDKSGLPSDRFSAERTGGSVSTLTIQRTQQEDSAVYLCASSLQGGYGYTFGSGTRLTVV.

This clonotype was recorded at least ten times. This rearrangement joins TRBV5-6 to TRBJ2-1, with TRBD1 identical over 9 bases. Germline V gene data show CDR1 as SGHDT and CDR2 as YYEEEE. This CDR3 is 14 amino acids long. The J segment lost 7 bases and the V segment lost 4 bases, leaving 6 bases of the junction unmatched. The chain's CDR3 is CASSPQGARNEQFF. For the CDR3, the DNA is TGTGCCAGCAGCCCACAGGGGGCGCGGAATGAGCAGTTCTTC. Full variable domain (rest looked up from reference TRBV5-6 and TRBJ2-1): DAGVTQSPTHLIKTRGQQVTLRCSPKSGHDTVSWYQQALGQGPQFIFQYYEEEERQRGNFPDRFSGHQFPNYSSELNVNALLLGDSALYLCASSPQGARNEQFFGPGTRLTVL.

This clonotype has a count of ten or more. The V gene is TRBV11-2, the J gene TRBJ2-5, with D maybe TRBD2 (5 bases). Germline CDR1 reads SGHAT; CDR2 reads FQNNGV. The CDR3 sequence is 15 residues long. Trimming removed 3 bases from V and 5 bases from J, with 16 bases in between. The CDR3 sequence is CASSFFTGTPETQYF. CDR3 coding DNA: TGTGCCAGCAGCTTTTTCACGGGAACTCCGGAGACCCAGTACTTC.

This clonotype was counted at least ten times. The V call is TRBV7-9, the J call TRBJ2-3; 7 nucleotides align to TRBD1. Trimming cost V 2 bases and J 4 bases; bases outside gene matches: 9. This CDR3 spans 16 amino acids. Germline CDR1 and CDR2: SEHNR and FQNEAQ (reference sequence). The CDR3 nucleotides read TGTGCCAGCAGCTTATTTAAGACAGGGTCTGCAGATACGCAGTATTTT. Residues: CASSLFKTGSADTQYF.

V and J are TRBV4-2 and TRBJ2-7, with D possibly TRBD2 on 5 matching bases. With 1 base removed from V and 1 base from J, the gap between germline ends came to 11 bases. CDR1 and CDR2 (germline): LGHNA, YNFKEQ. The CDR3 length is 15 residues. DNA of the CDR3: TGTGCCAGCAGCCAAGCGAGCGGCCTATCCTACGAGCAGTACTTC. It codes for CASSQASGLSYEQYF.

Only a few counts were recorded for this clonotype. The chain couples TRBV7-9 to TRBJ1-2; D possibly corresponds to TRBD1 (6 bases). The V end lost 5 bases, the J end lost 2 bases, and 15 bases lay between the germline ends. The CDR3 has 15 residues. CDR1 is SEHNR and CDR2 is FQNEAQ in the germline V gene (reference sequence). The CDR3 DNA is TGTGCCAGCAGCCTCTACTCTCAGGGGAACTATGGCTACACCTTC. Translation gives CASSLYSQGNYGYTF. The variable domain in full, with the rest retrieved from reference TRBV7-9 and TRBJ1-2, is DTGVSQNPRHKITKRGQNVTFRCDPISEHNRLYWYRQTLGQGPEFLTYFQNEAQLEKSRLLSDRFSAERPKGSFSTLEIQRTEQGDSAMYLCASSLYSQGNYGYTFGSGTRLTVV.

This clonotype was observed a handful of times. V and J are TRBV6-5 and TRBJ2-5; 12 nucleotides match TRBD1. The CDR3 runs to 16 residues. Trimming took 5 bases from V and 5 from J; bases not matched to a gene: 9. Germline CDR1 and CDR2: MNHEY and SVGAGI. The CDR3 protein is CASSGTGTGGIETQYF. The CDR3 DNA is TGTGCCAGCAGTGGGACGGGGACAGGGGGCATCGAGACCCAGTACTTC.

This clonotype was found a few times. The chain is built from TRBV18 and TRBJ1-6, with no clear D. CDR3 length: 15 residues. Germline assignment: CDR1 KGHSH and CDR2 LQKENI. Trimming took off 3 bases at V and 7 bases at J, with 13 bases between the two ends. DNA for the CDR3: TGTGCCAGCTCACCTTGGGGAACTGGAAATTCACCCCTCCACTTT. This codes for CASSPWGTGNSPLHF.

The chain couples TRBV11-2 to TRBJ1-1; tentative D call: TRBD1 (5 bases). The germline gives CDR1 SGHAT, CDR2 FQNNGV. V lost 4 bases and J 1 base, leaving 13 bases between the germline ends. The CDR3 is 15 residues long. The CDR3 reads CASSSLGGSNTEAFF. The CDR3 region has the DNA TGTGCCAGCAGCTCGCTGGGGGGGTCGAACACTGAAGCTTTCTTT.

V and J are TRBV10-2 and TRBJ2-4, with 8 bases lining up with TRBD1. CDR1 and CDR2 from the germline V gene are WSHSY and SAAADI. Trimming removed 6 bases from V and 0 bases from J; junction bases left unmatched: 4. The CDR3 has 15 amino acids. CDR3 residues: CASRDRDLAKNIQYF. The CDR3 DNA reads TGCGCCAGCAGGGACAGGGATCTAGCCAAAAACATTCAGTACTTC.

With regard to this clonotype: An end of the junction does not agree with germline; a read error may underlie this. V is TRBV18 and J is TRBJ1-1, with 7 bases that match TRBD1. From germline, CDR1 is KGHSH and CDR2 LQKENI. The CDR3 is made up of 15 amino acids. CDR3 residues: CASSPGDRVKTEAFF. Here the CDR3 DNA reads TGTGCCAGCTCACCGGGAGACAGGGTGAAGACTGAAGCTTTCTTT.

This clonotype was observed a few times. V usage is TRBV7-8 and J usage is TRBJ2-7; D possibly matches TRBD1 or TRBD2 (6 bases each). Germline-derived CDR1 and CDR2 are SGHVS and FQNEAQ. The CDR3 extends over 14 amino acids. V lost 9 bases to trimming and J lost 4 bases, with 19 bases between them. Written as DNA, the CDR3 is TGTGCCAGTCGAGCTAGGGGGGATTATTACGAGCAGTACTTC. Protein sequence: CASRARGDYYEQYF.

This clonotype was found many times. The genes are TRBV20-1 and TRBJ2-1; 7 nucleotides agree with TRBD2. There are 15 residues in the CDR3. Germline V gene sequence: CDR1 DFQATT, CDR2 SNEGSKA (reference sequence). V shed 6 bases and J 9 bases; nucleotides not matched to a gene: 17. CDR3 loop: CSASGLGGMPSEQFF. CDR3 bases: TGCAGTGCGTCGGGCCTGGGGGGGATGCCGAGTGAGCAGTTCTTC.

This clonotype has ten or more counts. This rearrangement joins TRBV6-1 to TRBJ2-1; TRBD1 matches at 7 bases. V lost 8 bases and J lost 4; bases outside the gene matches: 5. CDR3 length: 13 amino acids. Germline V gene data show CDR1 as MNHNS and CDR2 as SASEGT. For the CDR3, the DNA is TGTGCCAGCCGAGGACAGGCGTACAATGAGCAGTTCTTC. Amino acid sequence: CASRGQAYNEQFF.

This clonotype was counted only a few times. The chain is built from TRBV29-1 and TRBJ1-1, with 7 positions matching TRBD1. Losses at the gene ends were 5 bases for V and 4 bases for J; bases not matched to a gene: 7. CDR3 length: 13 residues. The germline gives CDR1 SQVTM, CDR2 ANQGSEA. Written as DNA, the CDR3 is TGCAGCGTTAAAAGACAGGGAGGCACTGAAGCTTTCTTT. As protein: CSVKRQGGTEAFF.

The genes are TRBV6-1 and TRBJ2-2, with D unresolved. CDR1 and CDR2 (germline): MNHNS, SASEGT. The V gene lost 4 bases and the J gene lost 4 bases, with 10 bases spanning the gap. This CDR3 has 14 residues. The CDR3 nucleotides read TGTGCCAGCAGTGCCGTGGGCCTCACCGGGGAGCTGTTTTTT. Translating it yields CASSAVGLTGELFF.

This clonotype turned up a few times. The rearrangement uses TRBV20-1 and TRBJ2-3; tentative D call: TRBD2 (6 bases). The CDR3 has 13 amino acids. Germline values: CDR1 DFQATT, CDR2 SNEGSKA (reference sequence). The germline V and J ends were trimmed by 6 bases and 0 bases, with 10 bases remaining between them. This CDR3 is CSARDSSTDTQYF. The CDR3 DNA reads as TGCAGTGCCAGGGACTCAAGCACAGATACGCAGTATTTT.